These T cell receptor beta chains were read from a single sample in a study of T cells after yellow fever vaccination. TCRdb passed the 5' RACE reads through MiXCR, listing each CDR3 protein once. This table has 450,000 to 600,000 distinct CDR3 sequences, roughly a sixth appearing once. The source material was PBMCs, sampled 5 days after the first yellow fever vaccination. Receptors were obtained from a man aged 18 to 29 who received the YFV17D yellow fever vaccine. CDR3s include the opening cysteine and the closing phenylalanine or tryptophan. D genes are given only for firm matches. Clone size appears in some rows only: once, few, many, or a class for an expanded clone.

v_gene: TRBV11-2
len: 12
j_gene: TRBJ1-2
abundance: -
d_gene: -
CDR3nt: TGTGCCAGCAGCAGGGGTAACTATGGCTACACCTTC
CDR3aa: CASSRGNYGYTF

v_gene: TRBV28
len: 16
j_gene: TRBJ2-5
abundance: -
d_gene: TRBD1
CDR3nt: TGTGCCAGCAGTCCCATGGACAGGGCGGTACAAGAGACCCAGTACTTC
CDR3aa: CASSPMDRAVQETQYF

v_gene: TRBV18
len: 13
j_gene: TRBJ2-3
abundance: -
d_gene: -
CDR3nt: TGTGCCAGCTCATACCCAACCACAGATACGCAGTATTTT
CDR3aa: CASSYPTTDTQYF

v_gene: TRBV15
len: 13
j_gene: TRBJ1-1
abundance: few
d_gene: -
CDR3nt: TGTGCCACCAGCAGAGATCGGGACACTGAAGCTTTCTTT
CDR3aa: CATSRDRDTEAFF

v_gene: TRBV19
len: 17
j_gene: TRBJ1-1
abundance: -
d_gene: TRBD1
CDR3nt: TGTGCCAGTAGTAAATTCCCGGGGATCCTGGGACAGACTGAAGCTTTCTTT
CDR3aa: CASSKFPGILGQTEAFF

v_gene: TRBV5-1
len: 15
j_gene: TRBJ1-1
abundance: -
d_gene: TRBD1
CDR3nt: TGCGCCAGCAGCTTGGCCCCAGGGGGCTTCACTGTAGCTTTCTTT
CDR3aa: CASSLAPGGFTVAFF

v_gene: TRBV6-1
len: 15
j_gene: TRBJ2-3
abundance: -
d_gene: -
CDR3nt: TGTGCCAGCAGGGGACTTTGGGCACACACAGATACGCAGTATTTT
CDR3aa: CASRGLWAHTDTQYF

v_gene: TRBV20-1
len: 16
j_gene: TRBJ2-1
abundance: -
d_gene: TRBD2
CDR3nt: TGCAGTGCTAGAGATCGAGGACTAGGGTGGTTCAATGAGCAGTTCTTC
CDR3aa: CSARDRGLGWFNEQFF

v_gene: TRBV20-1
len: 13
j_gene: TRBJ1-2
abundance: -
d_gene: -
CDR3nt: TGCAGTGCCGGGGGCGTAGGTAACTATGGCTACACCTTC
CDR3aa: CSAGGVGNYGYTF

v_gene: TRBV27
len: 13
j_gene: TRBJ1-1
abundance: many
d_gene: -
CDR3nt: TGTGCCAGCGGGGCCCTAGGACCGTCTGGGGCTTTCTTT
CDR3aa: CASGALGPSGAFF

v_gene: TRBV20-1
len: 16
j_gene: TRBJ2-5
abundance: -
d_gene: TRBD2
CDR3nt: TGCAGTGCTCCTAAATGGACTAGCGGGAGTTTTCAGACCCAGTACTTC
CDR3aa: CSAPKWTSGSFQTQYF

v_gene: TRBV11-1
len: 14
j_gene: TRBJ2-1
abundance: -
d_gene: -
CDR3nt: TGTGCCAGCAGCGGACGCAGGGTTATCAATGAGCAGTTCTTC
CDR3aa: CASSGRRVINEQFF

v_gene: TRBV12-3/TRBV12-4
len: 15
j_gene: TRBJ1-5
abundance: -
d_gene: TRBD1
CDR3nt: TGTGCCAGCAGTTACAGGGGATATAGCAATCAGCCCCAGCATTTT
CDR3aa: CASSYRGYSNQPQHF

v_gene: TRBV12-3/TRBV12-4
len: 14
j_gene: TRBJ2-4
abundance: -
d_gene: TRBD2
CDR3nt: TGTGCCAGCAGTTTTTGGCTAGCGGGGGGAGGGAAATACTTC
CDR3aa: CASSFWLAGGGKYF

v_gene: TRBV7-3
len: 14
j_gene: TRBJ2-1
abundance: -
d_gene: TRBD1
CDR3nt: TGTGCCAGCAGCTTAACGCAGGGGGATAATGAGCAGTTCTTC
CDR3aa: CASSLTQGDNEQFF

v_gene: TRBV18
len: 14
j_gene: TRBJ1-1
abundance: few
d_gene: -
CDR3nt: TGTGCCAGCTCACCCCCCTTTGGGAACACTGAAGCTTTCTTT
CDR3aa: CASSPPFGNTEAFF

v_gene: TRBV4-3
len: 14
j_gene: TRBJ1-5
abundance: -
d_gene: -
CDR3nt: TGCGCCAGCAGCCAATACAGGGCCCCGCGGCCCCAGCATTTT
CDR3aa: CASSQYRAPRPQHF

v_gene: TRBV6-5
len: 12
j_gene: TRBJ2-5
abundance: -
d_gene: -
CDR3nt: TGTGCCAGCAGCCGTATGGGGGGGACCCAGTACTTC
CDR3aa: CASSRMGGTQYF

v_gene: TRBV7-9
len: 13
j_gene: TRBJ2-7
abundance: -
d_gene: -
CDR3nt: TGTGCCAGCAGCCCCCGTTCGGATTTGGAGCAGTACTTC
CDR3aa: CASSPRSDLEQYF

v_gene: TRBV20-1
len: 13
j_gene: TRBJ2-7
abundance: few
d_gene: -
CDR3nt: TGCAGTGCTAGAGATTATGGGTCCTACGAGCAGTACTTC
CDR3aa: CSARDYGSYEQYF

v_gene: TRBV4-1
len: 11
j_gene: TRBJ2-1
abundance: few
d_gene: -
CDR3nt: TGCGCCAGCAGCCAGGGGAGGGGGGCGTTCTTC
CDR3aa: CASSQGRGAFF

v_gene: TRBV28
len: 14
j_gene: TRBJ1-1
abundance: few
d_gene: -
CDR3nt: TGTGCCAGCAGTTCGGGAATCGGGAACACTGAAGCTTTCTTT
CDR3aa: CASSSGIGNTEAFF

v_gene: TRBV20-1
len: 13
j_gene: TRBJ2-2
abundance: few
d_gene: -
CDR3nt: TGCAGTGCTAGTAGGACACAAACCGGGGAGCTGTTTTTT
CDR3aa: CSASRTQTGELFF

v_gene: TRBV5-1
len: 15
j_gene: TRBJ2-4
abundance: -
d_gene: -
CDR3nt: TGCGCCAGCAGCTTGGTTCCAGGGGACGCAAACATTCAGTACTTC
CDR3aa: CASSLVPGDANIQYF

v_gene: TRBV5-1
len: 14
j_gene: TRBJ1-1
abundance: few
d_gene: TRBD1
CDR3nt: TGCGCCAGCAGACGGGACAGCATGAACACTGAAGCTTTCTTT
CDR3aa: CASRRDSMNTEAFF

v_gene: TRBV11-2
len: 14
j_gene: TRBJ1-1
abundance: -
d_gene: -
CDR3nt: TGTGCCAGCAGCTCAAGGGGGACATACACTGAAGCTTTCTTT
CDR3aa: CASSSRGTYTEAFF

v_gene: TRBV10-3
len: 11
j_gene: TRBJ1-3
abundance: many
d_gene: -
CDR3nt: TGTGCCATGGGAACAGGGCTCACCATATATTTT
CDR3aa: CAMGTGLTIYF

v_gene: TRBV7-2
len: 14
j_gene: TRBJ2-5
abundance: -
d_gene: -
CDR3nt: TGTGCCAGCAGCAGAGGAGGGGGAGGAGAGACCCAGTACTTC
CDR3aa: CASSRGGGGETQYF

v_gene: TRBV27
len: 15
j_gene: TRBJ1-5
abundance: -
d_gene: TRBD1
CDR3nt: TGTGCCAGTGCTTGGACAGGGGGTAGCAATCAGCCCCAGCATTTT
CDR3aa: CASAWTGGSNQPQHF

v_gene: TRBV6-5
len: 15
j_gene: TRBJ1-4
abundance: many
d_gene: -
CDR3nt: TGTGCCAGCAGTTATGGGGCGCAGGCTCATGAAAAACTGTTTTTT
CDR3aa: CASSYGAQAHEKLFF

v_gene: TRBV5-1
len: 17
j_gene: TRBJ2-1
abundance: few
d_gene: TRBD1
CDR3nt: TGCGCCAGCAGCCCGAACATAGGGACAGGGGGCTACAATGAGCAGTTCTTC
CDR3aa: CASSPNIGTGGYNEQFF

v_gene: TRBV5-1
len: 15
j_gene: TRBJ1-1
abundance: few
d_gene: -
CDR3nt: TGCGCCAGCAGCTTGAGGTCGTGGGATTTTGGTGAAGCTTTCTTT
CDR3aa: CASSLRSWDFGEAFF

v_gene: TRBV12-3/TRBV12-4
len: 16
j_gene: TRBJ1-3
abundance: few
d_gene: TRBD1
CDR3nt: TGTGCCAGCTCGGGAGGGGGACAGGATGGACGAAACACCATATATTTT
CDR3aa: CASSGGGQDGRNTIYF

v_gene: TRBV4-3
len: 15
j_gene: TRBJ1-2
abundance: few
d_gene: TRBD1
CDR3nt: TGCGCCAGCAGCCAACTTCCGGGACAGGGGGCAGCTGACACCTTC
CDR3aa: CASSQLPGQGAADTF

v_gene: TRBV10-3
len: 12
j_gene: TRBJ1-1
abundance: few
d_gene: -
CDR3nt: TGTGCCATCAGTAAGGTTGGCACTGAAGCTTTCTTT
CDR3aa: CAISKVGTEAFF

v_gene: TRBV7-9
len: 14
j_gene: TRBJ2-2
abundance: -
d_gene: -
CDR3nt: TGTGCCAGCAGCTTAGCGTGGGAAACCGGGGAGCTGTTTTTT
CDR3aa: CASSLAWETGELFF

v_gene: TRBV7-9
len: 13
j_gene: TRBJ2-5
abundance: few
d_gene: -
CDR3nt: TGTGCCAGCAATAAGGCTGGGGAAGAGACCCAGTACTTC
CDR3aa: CASNKAGEETQYF

v_gene: TRBV19
len: 15
j_gene: TRBJ1-3
abundance: few
d_gene: -
CDR3nt: TGTGCCAGCCAAGTTGGAGGCTCAACTGGAAACACCATATATTTT
CDR3aa: CASQVGGSTGNTIYF

v_gene: TRBV20-1
len: 14
j_gene: TRBJ1-2
abundance: few
d_gene: TRBD1
CDR3nt: TGCAGTGCCCCAGGACAGGGCGGTCACTATGGCTACACCTTC
CDR3aa: CSAPGQGGHYGYTF

v_gene: TRBV7-2
len: 14
j_gene: TRBJ1-5
abundance: -
d_gene: -
CDR3nt: TGTGCCAGCAGCGCTAGAGGCAGAGGTCAGCCCCAGCATTTT
CDR3aa: CASSARGRGQPQHF

v_gene: TRBV7-2
len: 15
j_gene: TRBJ2-3
abundance: -
d_gene: -
CDR3nt: TGTGCCAGCGAAGGAGTAGTTGGGTTTACAGATACGCAGTATTTT
CDR3aa: CASEGVVGFTDTQYF

v_gene: TRBV7-9
len: 17
j_gene: TRBJ2-7
abundance: -
d_gene: TRBD2
CDR3nt: TGTGCCAGCAGCCCACCTCCCGGGACTAGCGCTTCCTACGAGCAGTACTTC
CDR3aa: CASSPPPGTSASYEQYF

v_gene: TRBV20-1
len: 11
j_gene: TRBJ2-7
abundance: -
d_gene: -
CDR3nt: TGCAGTGCTAATTTAGGCGGGAATAGGTACTTC
CDR3aa: CSANLGGNRYF

v_gene: TRBV7-6
len: 17
j_gene: TRBJ2-3
abundance: -
d_gene: -
CDR3nt: TGTGCCAGCAGCTTAAGCCCCGGCTGGGAGGGGGCAGATACGCAGTATTTT
CDR3aa: CASSLSPGWEGADTQYF

v_gene: TRBV9
len: 15
j_gene: TRBJ2-7
abundance: few
d_gene: TRBD1
CDR3nt: TGTGCCAGCAGCCTTCGGGACAGCTTAACCTACGAGCAGTACTTC
CDR3aa: CASSLRDSLTYEQYF

v_gene: TRBV4-3
len: 16
j_gene: TRBJ2-2
abundance: -
d_gene: -
CDR3nt: TGCGCCAGCAGCCAAGAGACAGCGCCTTACACCGGGGAGCTGTTTTTT
CDR3aa: CASSQETAPYTGELFF

v_gene: TRBV7-2
len: 13
j_gene: TRBJ2-1
abundance: few
d_gene: -
CDR3nt: TGTGCCAGCAGCTTAGGGGGAACGGGGATGCAGTTCTTC
CDR3aa: CASSLGGTGMQFF

v_gene: TRBV7-2
len: 16
j_gene: TRBJ2-4
abundance: few
d_gene: -
CDR3nt: TGTGCCAGCAGCCCTACGCGGGGATCCGCGGGGAACATTCAGTACTTC
CDR3aa: CASSPTRGSAGNIQYF

v_gene: TRBV4-3
len: 17
j_gene: TRBJ2-3
abundance: many
d_gene: TRBD1
CDR3nt: TGCGCCAGCAGCCAAGAGGGACAGGGGGTGACGACAGATACGCAGTATTTT
CDR3aa: CASSQEGQGVTTDTQYF

v_gene: TRBV30
len: 13
j_gene: TRBJ1-1
abundance: few
d_gene: -
CDR3nt: TGTGCCTGGACAGAGACCTTGAACACTGAAGCTTTCTTT
CDR3aa: CAWTETLNTEAFF

v_gene: TRBV12-3/TRBV12-4
len: 14
j_gene: TRBJ1-1
abundance: few
d_gene: -
CDR3nt: TGTGCCAGCAGCGCCCGCAGGGCTAACACTGAAGCTTTCTTT
CDR3aa: CASSARRANTEAFF

v_gene: TRBV4-3
len: 16
j_gene: TRBJ2-4
abundance: -
d_gene: -
CDR3nt: TGCGCCAGCAGCCAAGACTCGGTAGGGTCCGAAAACATTCAGTACTTC
CDR3aa: CASSQDSVGSENIQYF

v_gene: TRBV7-3
len: 16
j_gene: TRBJ2-2
abundance: few
d_gene: TRBD1
CDR3nt: TGTGCCAGCAGCCTCCTCGGACAGGGGAACACCGGGGAGCTGTTTTTT
CDR3aa: CASSLLGQGNTGELFF

v_gene: TRBV12-3/TRBV12-4
len: 14
j_gene: TRBJ2-7
abundance: few
d_gene: TRBD1
CDR3nt: TGTGCCAGCAGTATCGCGGACAGGGCCCACGAGCAGTACTTC
CDR3aa: CASSIADRAHEQYF

v_gene: TRBV20-1
len: 14
j_gene: TRBJ2-3
abundance: -
d_gene: -
CDR3nt: TGCAGTGCCGCCGCAGGGAGTATCCCAGATACGCAGTATTTT
CDR3aa: CSAAAGSIPDTQYF